The 24 T cell receptor beta chains given below trace back to one sample, sequenced in a study of sequential checkpoint blockade in melanoma. Sequencing used immunoSEQ multiplex PCR; TCRdb keeps in-frame clones, though not all of them. The table has approximately 6,800 clones, 20% to 25% seen once. Treatment in this sample: randomized to nivolumab then ipilimumab (arm A) or the reverse (arm B). The sample in question was tumor tissue (inferred from file names), obtained from a patient given nivolumab and ipilimumab in sequence. Source of these receptors: a human donor with melanoma.

The chain employs TRBV19 and TRBJ2-3; 10 nucleotides agree with TRBD1. With 7 bases clipped from V and 3 bases from J, the junction kept 4 bases outside the gene matches. CDR3 size: 14 residues. Germline lookup yields CDR1 LNHDA and CDR2 SQIVND (reference sequence). CDR3 bases: TGTGCCAGTACTACGGGACAGGGGACAGATACGCAGTATTTT. Translated, it gives CASTTGQGTDTQYF.

This sequence joins TRBV10-2 and TRBJ2-5; 7 nucleotides align to TRBD1. V lost 6 bases, J lost 0 bases, and 13 bases stayed unmatched. The CDR3 has 17 amino acids. CDR1 is WSHSY, CDR2 SAAADI, per germline. CDR3 loop: CASSEAPGTAYQETQYF. The CDR3 region has the DNA TGCGCCAGCAGCGAGGCCCCCGGGACAGCGTACCAAGAGACCCAGTACTTC.

The chain is built from TRBV18 and TRBJ2-2, with TRBD2 matching 8 bases. The CDR3 runs to 17 residues. Germline V gives CDR1 KGHSH, CDR2 LQKENI. V dropped 1 base and J dropped 4; count of bases not matched to a gene: 8. As DNA, the CDR3 is TGTGCCAGCTCACCACAGCCGACTAGCGCGGGCACCGGGGAGCTGTTTTTT. Translating it yields CASSPQPTSAGTGELFF.

CDR3 DNA sequence: TGTGCCAGTAGTAAGGGGACAGGGTCCCTCATAGGGGAGACCCAGTACTTC. This encodes CASSKGTGSLIGETQYF. This chain uses TRBV19 with TRBJ2-5; 9 nucleotides align to TRBD1. Trimming cost V 4 bases and J 5 bases; bases outside gene matches: 14. Germline assignment: CDR1 LNHDA and CDR2 SQIVND (reference sequence). CDR3 length: 17 residues.

The J gene is TRBJ2-7, the V gene TRBV6-8; a weak D match, TRBD1 (7 bases). This CDR3 comprises 16 residues. CDR1 MNHGY and CDR2 SAAAGT come from the germline V gene. V lost 6 bases, J lost 1 base, and 19 bases lay in between. The CDR3 here is CASSVISTGRSYEQYF. CDR3 bases: TGTGCCAGCAGCGTTATTTCGACAGGGAGGTCCTACGAGCAGTACTTC.

A few counts support this clone. The V and J genes are TRBV18 and TRBJ2-4, with D unresolved. With 5 bases removed from V and 6 bases from J, the gap between germline ends came to 8 bases. Germline values: CDR1 KGHSH, CDR2 LQKENI. This CDR3 comprises 12 residues. CDR3 bases: TGTGCCAGCTCAGCGATTCCAAACATTCAGTACTTC. Encoded protein: CASSAIPNIQYF. The entire variable domain, with the rest obtained from reference TRBV18 and TRBJ2-4, is as follows: NAGVMQNPRHLVRRRGQEARLRCSPMKGHSHVYWYRQLPEEGLKFMVYLQKENIIDESGMPKERFSAEFPKEGPSILRIQQVVRGDSAAYFCASSAIPNIQYFGAGTRLSVL.

This clone was recorded many times. The chain employs TRBV29-1 and TRBJ2-2; D ambiguous. Per germline, CDR1 SQVTM and CDR2 ANQGSEA. The CDR3 contains 11 residues. In nucleotides, the CDR3 is TGCAGTTCGTGGGACACCGGGGAGCTGTTTTTT. Amino acids: CSSWDTGELFF.

This clone is labeled medium-sized. The J gene is TRBJ1-1, the V gene TRBV11-3, with TRBD1 as a possible D gene (6 bases). The length of the CDR3 is 16 residues. The V gene's germline CDR1 is SGHNT and CDR2 YENEEA. With 5 bases removed from V and 8 bases from J, the gap between germline ends came to 24 bases. The CDR3 coding sequence is TGTGCCAGCAGCCCCGGGCAGGGATGGGGACAATTCGAAGCTTTCTTT. Translated, it gives CASSPGQGWGQFEAFF.

This chain links TRBV30 with TRBJ2-7; TRBD2 is a possible D gene (6 bases). This CDR3 contains 12 residues. V was clipped by 2 bases and J by 3 bases, with 8 bases between them. Per germline, CDR1 GTSNPN and CDR2 SVGIG (reference sequence). The CDR3 region has the DNA TGTGCCTGGAGTCCGGACTACTACGAGCAGTACTTC. It translates to CAWSPDYYEQYF.

This clone was observed many times. The chain employs TRBV2 and TRBJ1-2; 8 nucleotides agree with TRBD1. This CDR3 comprises 13 residues. The V and J ends lost 6 bases and 8 bases, in that order; junction bases with no gene match: 8. Germline lookup yields CDR1 SNHLY and CDR2 FYNNEI. CDR3: CASSGTGGKGYTF. For the CDR3, the DNA is TGTGCCAGCAGCGGAACAGGGGGGAAGGGCTACACCTTC.

A few counts support this clone. For the CDR3, the DNA is TGTGCCAGCTCACCCGCGACAGGCGCCCCCCAGCCCCAGCATTTT. It encodes CASSPATGAPQPQHF. The chain carries TRBV18 and TRBJ1-5, with D tentatively TRBD1 (6 bases). V was shortened by 3 bases and J by 7 bases, with 16 bases between the two germline ends. Per germline, CDR1 KGHSH and CDR2 LQKENI. The CDR3 length is 15 residues.

This chain uses TRBV5-1 with TRBJ2-7; 9 bases are shared with TRBD1. This CDR3 is built from 15 residues. J gave up 5 bases and V 4 bases, and 10 bases lay outside the gene matches. CDR1 SGHRS and CDR2 YFSETQ come from the germline V gene. CDR3 in DNA: TGCGCCAGCAGCCCGACCGGACAGGGGATCCACGAGCAGTACTTC. It encodes CASSPTGQGIHEQYF.

At least ten counts were recorded for this clone. The rearrangement links TRBV7-5 to TRBJ1-1; TRBD1, as called in the table, went unchecked against the DNA. TRBV7-5 is assigned pseudogene status. This CDR3 has 16 amino acids. Here the CDR3 DNA reads TGTGCCAGCAGCCCATTCCCGGACAACTCCCCCCACCCAGCTTTCTTT. Its translation: CASSPFPDNSPHPAFF.

The genes are TRBV5-1 and TRBJ1-6; unclear D gene. The V gene lost 0 bases and the J gene lost 9 bases, with 19 bases spanning the gap. Per germline, CDR1 SGHRS and CDR2 YFSETQ. This CDR3 is built from 17 residues. CDR3 DNA sequence: TGCGCCAGCAGCTTGGAGCCCAGAGCCTTGGGGATTTCACCCCTCCACTTT. The encoded protein is CASSLEPRALGISPLHF. Looking up the rest from reference TRBV5-1 and TRBJ1-6 gives the full variable domain: KAGVTQTPRYLIKTRGQQVTLSCSPISGHRSVSWYQQTPGQGLQFLFEYFSETQRNKGNFPGRFSGRQFSNSRSEMNVSTLELGDSALYLCASSLEPRALGISPLHFGNGTRLTVT.

This chain links TRBV14 with TRBJ2-2, with a weak D call TRBD2 (6 bases). Trimming left V 1 base short and J 11 bases short, with 8 bases between. The CDR3 contains 12 residues. Germline V CDR1 and CDR2: SGHDN, FVKESK. In DNA form, the CDR3 reads TGTGCCAGCAGCCAAGGGCGGGGAGAGCTGTTTTTT. It codes for CASSQGRGELFF.

The genes are TRBV28 and TRBJ1-6; 11 bases align to TRBD1. V shed 5 bases, J shed 8 bases, and the junction held 8 bases outside the gene matches. The germline V gene encodes CDR1 MDHEN and CDR2 SYDVKM. The CDR3 is 16 amino acids. The CDR3, as DNA: TGTGCCAGCAGTACCCGGACAGGGGGCGCGGATTCACCCCTCCACTTT. This gives the protein CASSTRTGGADSPLHF.

This clone was seen more than once but under ten times. This sequence joins TRBV18 and TRBJ1-1; the D is unclear. CDR3 length: 17 residues. Germline CDR1 reads KGHSH; CDR2 reads LQKENI. Trimming took off 3 bases at V and 2 bases at J, with 19 bases between the two ends. CDR3: CASSPSLGNRDNTEAFF. CDR3 in DNA: TGTGCCAGCTCACCCTCCCTGGGGAATCGGGATAACACTGAAGCTTTCTTT.

The chain recombines TRBV7-4 with TRBJ2-3; D is uncertain. The CDR3 spans 13 residues. Trimming stripped 6 bases from V and 4 bases from J, with 11 bases between. Germline CDR1 is SGHVT and CDR2 is SQSDAQ. In nucleotides, the CDR3 is TGTGCCAGCAGGAGTTCATTATCAGATACGCAGTATTTT. Protein sequence: CASRSSLSDTQYF.

This sequence joins TRBV5-1 and TRBJ2-3; 8 positions agree with TRBD1. The germline V gene has CDR1 SGHRS and CDR2 YFSETQ. The CDR3 covers 15 residues. Trimming took 3 bases from V and 5 from J; bases not matched to a gene: 8. The CDR3 sequence is CASSSRDRSIDTQYF. CDR3 coding DNA: TGCGCCAGCAGCTCCCGGGACAGGTCCATAGATACGCAGTATTTT.

This clone was observed a few times. The rearrangement uses TRBV6-8 and TRBJ2-7, with TRBD1 matching over 9 bases. V dropped 2 bases and J dropped 5; count of bases not matched to a gene: 7. Germline V lookup: CDR1 MNHGY, CDR2 SAAAGT. This CDR3 contains 15 residues. CDR3 DNA: TGTGCCAGCAGTTACCCCGGGACAGGGATACACGAGCAGTACTTC. This gives the protein CASSYPGTGIHEQYF.

In DNA form, the CDR3 reads TGTGCCAGCTCACCTGACAGGGACTATGGCTACACCTTC. This sequence encodes CASSPDRDYGYTF. The V gene is TRBV18, the J gene TRBJ1-2; 7 positions match TRBD1. Germline assignment: CDR1 KGHSH and CDR2 LQKENI. This CDR3 is 13 amino acids long. With 3 bases clipped from V and 3 bases from J, the junction kept 1 base outside the gene matches.

The chain joins TRBV5-1 to TRBJ1-3; 9 positions match TRBD1. In germline, CDR1 is SGHRS, CDR2 YFSETQ. This CDR3 is built from 16 residues. V lost 4 bases, J lost 3 bases, and 8 bases stayed unmatched. The CDR3 loop is CASSQEGTGRGNTIYF. The CDR3 DNA follows: TGCGCCAGCAGCCAAGAGGGGACAGGGCGTGGAAACACCATATATTTT.

This clone is judged medium-sized. The chain recombines TRBV23-1 with TRBJ1-1; tentatively, D is TRBD1 (5 bases). TRBV23-1 is an open reading frame, and its role is uncertain. The CDR3 sequence is 14 residues long. Trimming removed 6 bases from V and 3 bases from J, with 14 bases in between. This chain's CDR3 is CASSPFGGDTEAFF. The DNA of the CDR3 is TGCGCCAGCAGCCCGTTCGGGGGGGACACTGAAGCTTTCTTT.

This clone was observed a few times. The gene calls are TRBV6-8 and TRBJ1-2, with 8 bases lining up with TRBD1. There are 13 residues in the CDR3. V lost 5 bases to trimming and J lost 2 bases; unmatched junction nucleotides: 1. The germline CDR1 and CDR2 sequences are MNHGY and SAAAGT. CDR3: CASSRTGNYGYTF. In DNA, the CDR3 is TGTGCCAGCAGTCGGACAGGGAACTATGGCTACACCTTC.